This entry concerns a single TCR beta chain. Original data processing: Nucleated cell number was recorded as an estimate derived from reference gene primer amplification. Sequencing was performed with immunoSEQ multiplex PCR; in TCRdb, only in-frame clones are kept and a portion is missing. V and J calls and clone size are those listed in that table; D and trimming were worked out from the DNA. Among hundreds of thousands of clones listed, about 85% were seen once. The data stem from a study of blood T cell repertoires in COVID-19. Looking at the study overall: Both acute and convalescent COVID-19 samples were obtained from the United States, Italy and Spain. T cells, B-cell-depleted T cells, or PBMCs provided the cDNA or gDNA that served as material.

Cohorts were assigned according to the clinical history that participants reported. The J segment lost 5 bases and the V segment lost 2 bases, leaving 8 bases of the junction unmatched. The germline V gene encodes CDR1 GTSNPN and CDR2 SVGIG (reference sequence). This CDR3 region has 14 residues. The rearrangement joins TRBV30 to TRBJ1-1; the match to TRBD1 covers 7 bases. Sequenced material: PBMCs or T cells enriched from blood (not recorded which). This clonotype was sampled from a woman under 30 with acute COVID-19. The CDR3 region has the DNA TGTGCCTGGAGTCGAACAGGGGTAGGGACTGAAGCTTTCTTT. Translated, it gives CAWSRTGVGTEAFF.